The next 16 T cell receptor beta chains were all read from a single sample in a study of cytomegalovirus exposure and HLA in healthy donors. PCR employed 60 Vbeta and 13 Jbeta primers. Some clones are missing from TCRdb's copy, which holds only in-frame ones; the method was immunoSEQ multiplex PCR. The sample shows 60,000 to 75,000 clones, 73% of them seen only once. Sequencing was done on a sample of PBMCs. These TCRs come from a middle-aged man in good health and CMV-seronegative.

The chain uses TRBV29-1 and TRBJ2-2; 9 bases agree with TRBD2. Germline V gives CDR1 SQVTM, CDR2 ANQGSEA. V lost 4 bases and J lost 1; bases outside the gene matches: 7. The CDR3 totals 16 residues. The CDR3 is CSVVSGGTLNTGELFF. CDR3 in DNA: TGCAGCGTTGTGAGCGGGGGGACCCTGAACACCGGGGAGCTGTTTTTT.

The chain couples TRBV11-2 to TRBJ2-1, with 12 positions matching TRBD2. Germline V gene data show CDR1 as SGHAT and CDR2 as FQNNGV. V gave up 1 base and J gave up 7 bases; unmatched junction bases: 11. The CDR3 contains 18 residues. Here the CDR3 reads CASSLVTSGGQEGNEQFF. The DNA for the CDR3 is TGTGCCAGCAGCTTAGTGACTAGCGGGGGCCAGGAAGGGAATGAGCAGTTCTTC.

The J gene is TRBJ1-1, the V gene TRBV7-9; 9 positions match TRBD1. The CDR3 is 15 amino acids. Germline CDR1 reads SEHNR; CDR2 reads FQNEAQ (reference sequence). The J segment lost 3 bases and the V segment lost 5 bases, leaving 7 bases of the junction unmatched. CDR3 sequence reads: CASSGYRGRDTEAFF. The CDR3 nucleotides read TGTGCCAGCAGCGGTTACAGGGGGCGGGACACTGAAGCTTTCTTT.

The chain has TRBV6-1 and TRBJ2-7; D might be TRBD1 (6 bases). The germline gives CDR1 MNHNS, CDR2 SASEGT. The CDR3 loop spans 11 amino acids. Trimming took off 6 bases at V and 7 bases at J, with 10 bases between the two ends. CDR3 protein: CASSNTGEQYF. The CDR3 DNA follows: TGTGCCAGCAGCAACACAGGGGAGCAGTACTTC.

In DNA form, the CDR3 reads TGTGCCAGCAGCGGACAGGGCACCGGGGAGCTGTTTTTT. Translation gives CASSGQGTGELFF. The genes are TRBV9 and TRBJ2-2; 7 bases map to TRBD1. V was clipped by 3 bases and J by 4 bases; unmatched bases: 0. The CDR3 totals 13 residues. CDR1 and CDR2 (germline): SGDLS, YYNGEE.

The chain employs TRBV27 and TRBJ2-1, with 9 bases matching TRBD2. The trim removed 6 bases at V and 7 bases at J, leaving 16 bases unmatched. The CDR3 totals 17 residues. Per germline, CDR1 MNHEY and CDR2 SMNVEV (reference sequence). CDR3 nucleotide sequence: TGTGCCAGCAGGCCCCTCGGGAGTCGCGGGGGGGCTAATGAGCAGTTCTTC. Protein product: CASRPLGSRGGANEQFF.

This rearrangement joins TRBV28 to TRBJ1-2; 7 nucleotides align to TRBD1. J was trimmed by 4 bases and V by 6 bases; bases with no gene match: 11. CDR1 is MDHEN and CDR2 is SYDVKM in the germline V gene. The CDR3 length is 15 residues. The CDR3 coding sequence is TGTGCCAGCAGCCTCCGGGACAGTTGGATCTATGGCTACACCTTC. This gives the protein CASSLRDSWIYGYTF.

This rearrangement joins TRBV19 to TRBJ1-2; D ambiguous. Trimming shortened V by 0 bases and J by 8 bases, and 19 bases separated the two germline ends. Germline-derived CDR1 and CDR2 are LNHDA and SQIVND (reference sequence). This CDR3 is built from 16 residues. The CDR3 region has the DNA TGTGCCAGTAGTATAGAGCCACGGAGAACCGATAGAGGCTACACCTTC. Translating it yields CASSIEPRRTDRGYTF.

The chain couples TRBV13 to TRBJ2-3, with TRBD2 identical over 12 bases. V lost 5 bases, J lost 0 bases, and 6 bases stayed unmatched. CDR1 and CDR2 from the germline V gene are PRHDT and FYEKMQ (reference sequence). CDR3 size: 17 residues. In DNA form, the CDR3 reads TGTGCCAGCAGCCGTGGACTAGCGGGGTATAGCACAGATACGCAGTATTTT. It translates to CASSRGLAGYSTDTQYF.

This clone was detected once. The V call is TRBV19, the J call TRBJ2-3, with D maybe TRBD2 (6 bases). V lost 6 bases and J lost 3, with 16 bases in between. This CDR3 is built from 15 residues. Germline loops: CDR1 LNHDA, CDR2 SQIVND (reference sequence). CDR3 nucleotides: TGTGCCAGTAGGACGGATGCGGGGAGGACAGATACGCAGTATTTT. Translation: CASRTDAGRTDTQYF.

The chain employs TRBV5-8 and TRBJ2-1; possible D gene TRBD2, 5 bases. Germline V gene data show CDR1 as SGHTS and CDR2 as YDEGEE. The CDR3 has 14 amino acids. V lost 7 bases and J lost 0, with 11 bases in between. The DNA for the CDR3 is TGTGCCAGCCTTAGAGGGAGCTCCTACAATGAGCAGTTCTTC. Translated, it gives CASLRGSSYNEQFF.

There are a few counts of this clone. The V gene is TRBV7-6, the J gene TRBJ1-6; TRBD1 matches 8 bases. Germline values: CDR1 SGHVS, CDR2 FNYEAQ. This CDR3 comprises 15 residues. Losses at the gene ends were 5 bases for V and 5 bases for J; bases not matched to a gene: 5. The CDR3 DNA follows: TGTGCCAGCAGCGCCAGACAGGGGAATAATTCACCCCTCCACTTT. Its protein is CASSARQGNNSPLHF.

The genes are TRBV5-4 and TRBJ2-3; D possibly corresponds to TRBD2 (6 bases). Germline-derived CDR1 and CDR2 are SGHNT and YYREEE (reference sequence). The CDR3 totals 15 residues. V was clipped by 0 bases and J by 5 bases, with 13 bases between them. This chain's CDR3 is CASSLAGRSGDTQYF. CDR3 sequence (DNA): TGTGCCAGCAGCTTGGCTGGGAGGTCGGGAGATACGCAGTATTTT.

V gene TRBV30 combines with J gene TRBJ1-6, with D possibly TRBD1 on 5 matching bases. The V gene's germline CDR1 is GTSNPN and CDR2 SVGIG (reference sequence). CDR3 length: 14 residues. V was cut by 5 bases and J by 5 bases, with 13 bases left in between. The CDR3: CAWGALGHNSPLHF. The CDR3 DNA reads TGTGCCTGGGGGGCGCTTGGGCATAATTCACCCCTCCACTTT. The whole variable domain, filled in from reference TRBV30 and TRBJ1-6, reads SQTIHQWPATLVQPVGSPLSLECTVEGTSNPNLYWYRQAAGRGLQLLFYSVGIGQISSEVPQNLSASRPQDRQFILSSKKLLLSDSGFYLCAWGALGHNSPLHFGNGTRLTVT.

This rearrangement joins TRBV15 to TRBJ1-1; TRBD1 might be the D (5 bases). V shed 1 base and J shed 0 bases, with 12 bases lying between them. This CDR3 has 16 residues. CDR1 LNHNV and CDR2 YYDKDF come from the germline V gene (reference sequence). The chain's CDR3 is CATSRGRQGLNTEAFF. In nucleotides, the CDR3 is TGTGCCACCAGCAGAGGTAGGCAGGGTTTGAACACTGAAGCTTTCTTT.

The CDR3 here is CASSQDPGSNEKLFF. CDR3 sequence (DNA): TGCGCCAGCAGCCAAGATCCAGGAAGTAATGAAAAACTGTTTTTT. The chain carries TRBV4-1 and TRBJ1-4; D unclear. The V and J ends lost 0 bases and 4 bases respectively, with 9 bases between them. This CDR3 has 15 amino acids. Germline CDR1 reads MGHRA; CDR2 reads YSYEKL.